Here is one T cell receptor beta chain with its context. As yet, its antigen is unknown. At one end, the junction sequence differs from germline, possibly due to a read error. The record originates from a study of tumor and adjacent non-tumor tissue in lung cancer. For the study at large: There were some 11 adenocarcinoma, 2 squamous cell carcinoma and 1 small cell lung cancer cases. Samples averaged roughly 4.2 million productive TCRbeta reads each. Stage I to III disease affected 9 to 10 men and 4 or 5 women aged roughly 31 to 85. Overall study findings and caveats: Higher tumor TCR diversity was associated with shorter survival.

RNA was extracted from bulk tissue without any cell sorting. The normal lung tissue was taken more than 3 cm from the tumor edge. The CDR3 sequence is 13 residues long. Germline V gives CDR1 LGHNT, CDR2 FRNRAP. TCRbeta libraries were built with three rounds of nested PCR, modified from ARM-PCR. One entry per CDR3 protein results from TCRdb running MiXCR on the multiplex PCR reads. Of fewer than 75,000 distinct CDR3 sequences in the sample, more than 75% are singletons; the top ten hold 45%. Material: distant non-tumor lung tissue. The chain joins TRBV12-5 to TRBJ1-5, with unresolved D. The sequence was collected from a man aged 55 to 70 with non-small cell lung cancer. Here the CDR3 reads CACGPDINQPQHF. The DNA for the CDR3 is TGTGCTTGTGGCCCGGATATCAATCAGCCCCAGCATTTT. The variable domain in full, completed from reference TRBV12-5 and TRBJ1-5, reads DARVTQTPRHKVTEMGQEVTMRCQPILGHNTVFWYRQTMMQGLELLAYFRNRAPLDDSGMPKDRFSAEMPDATLATLKIQPSEPRDSAVYFCACGPDINQPQHFGDGTRLSIL.